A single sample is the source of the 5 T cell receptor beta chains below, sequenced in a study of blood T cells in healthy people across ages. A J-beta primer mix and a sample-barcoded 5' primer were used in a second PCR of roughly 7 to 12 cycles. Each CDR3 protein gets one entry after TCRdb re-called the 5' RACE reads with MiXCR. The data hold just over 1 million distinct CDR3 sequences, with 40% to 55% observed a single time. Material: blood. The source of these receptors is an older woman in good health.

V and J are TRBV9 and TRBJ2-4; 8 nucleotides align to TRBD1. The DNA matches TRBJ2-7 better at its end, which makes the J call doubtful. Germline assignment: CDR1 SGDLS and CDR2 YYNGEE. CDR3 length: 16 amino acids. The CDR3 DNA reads TGTGCCAGCAGCGACAAGACAGGGGTTAACGCCTACGAGCAGTACTTC. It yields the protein CASSDKTGVNAYEQYF.

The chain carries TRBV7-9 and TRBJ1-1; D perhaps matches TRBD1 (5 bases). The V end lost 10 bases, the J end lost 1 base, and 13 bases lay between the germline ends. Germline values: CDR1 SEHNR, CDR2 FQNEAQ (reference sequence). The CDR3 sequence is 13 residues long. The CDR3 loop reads CATLGGGNTEAFF. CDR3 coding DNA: TGTGCCACCCTGGGGGGAGGGAACACTGAAGCTTTCTTT.

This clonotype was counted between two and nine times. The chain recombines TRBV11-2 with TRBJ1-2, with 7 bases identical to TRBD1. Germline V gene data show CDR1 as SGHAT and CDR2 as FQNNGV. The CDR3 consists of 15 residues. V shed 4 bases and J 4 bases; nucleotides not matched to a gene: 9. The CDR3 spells CASSSAMGQLYGYTF. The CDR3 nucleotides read TGTGCCAGCAGCTCAGCGATGGGACAGCTCTATGGCTACACCTTC.

CDR3 in amino acids: CASSLEGLVTEAFF. As DNA, the CDR3 is TGTGCCAGCAGTTTAGAGGGGTTGGTAACTGAAGCTTTCTTT. The genes are TRBV12-3 or TRBV12-4 and TRBJ1-1; TRBD1 might be the D (5 bases). CDR3 length equals 14 residues. Between the trimmed V and J ends, which lost 1 base and 5 bases, there was a span of 11 bases.

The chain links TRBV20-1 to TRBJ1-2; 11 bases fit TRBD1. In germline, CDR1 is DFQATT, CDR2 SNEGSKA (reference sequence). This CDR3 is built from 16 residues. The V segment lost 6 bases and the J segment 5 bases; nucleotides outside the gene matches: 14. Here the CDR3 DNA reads TGCAGTGCCTTCACGCCGGGACAGGGGGTACAATATGGCTACACCTTC. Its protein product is CSAFTPGQGVQYGYTF.